Presented here are 5 T cell receptor beta chains from one specimen sequenced in a study of control samples from healthy donors and cancer patients. The table came from immunoSEQ multiplex PCR; TCRdb's copy has only in-frame clones and leaves some out. Of about 50,000 clones listed, 95% to 97% were seen once; the top ten hold 1.5% to 2%. Material: blood. These receptors all come from a woman aged 25-40 years in good health.

This CDR3 reads CASIRLAGESEQFF. Written as DNA, the CDR3 is TGTGCCAGCATAAGGCTAGCGGGAGAAAGTGAGCAGTTCTTC. The V gene is TRBV28, the J gene TRBJ2-1, with 10 bases fitting TRBD2. Unmatched junction bases numbered 9, after V lost 7 bases and J lost 9 bases. This CDR3 contains 14 residues. CDR1 and CDR2 from the germline V gene are MDHEN and SYDVKM.

This clone came up once. J is TRBJ1-2 and V is TRBV19; D not certain. Germline CDR1 and CDR2: LNHDA and SQIVND (reference sequence). The CDR3 contains 14 residues. V shed 0 bases and J shed 8 bases, with 13 bases lying between them. For the CDR3, the DNA is TGTGCCAGTAGTATAGATCAAGGGATCAGAGGCTACACCTTC. Amino acids: CASSIDQGIRGYTF.

The chain has TRBV30 and TRBJ2-3; 7 bases map to TRBD2. The CDR3 covers 15 residues. J gave up 1 base and V 0 bases, and 4 bases lay outside the gene matches. Germline V gene data show CDR1 as GTSNPN and CDR2 as SVGIG (reference sequence). CDR3 in DNA: TGTGCCTGGAGTGTAATCGGACTAGGCACAGATACGCAGTATTTT. This encodes CAWSVIGLGTDTQYF.

The V call is TRBV6-5, the J call TRBJ1-2; D is perhaps TRBD1 (5 bases). Trimming left V 7 bases short and J 8 bases short, with 20 bases between. The germline CDR1 and CDR2 sequences are MNHEY and SVGAGI. This CDR3 has 14 residues. CDR3 coding DNA: TGTGCCAGCAATACCGGGACCGGGGCTGACGGCTACACCTTC. Translating it yields CASNTGTGADGYTF.

The count of this clone is one. The V and J genes are TRBV5-6 and TRBJ2-7; the D gene could be TRBD1 or TRBD2 (5 bases each). V lost 4 bases and J 7 bases, leaving 15 bases between the germline ends. Per germline, CDR1 SGHDT and CDR2 YYEEEE. The CDR3 covers 13 residues. The CDR3: CASSRRAGGEQYF. The CDR3 DNA follows: TGTGCCAGCAGCCGCAGGGCTGGGGGTGAGCAGTACTTC.